This T cell receptor (beta chain) was found in a study of T cell responses to AZD1222 COVID-19 vaccine. Broader study findings: It was only a handful of AZD1222 recipients who were seropositive at baseline. Nearly half of unique spike-specific TCRs reportedly avoided B.1.351 and B.1.1.7 mutated regions.

This clone was seen just once. Its antigen is as yet unknown. This table comes from immunoSEQ multiplex PCR, and its TCRdb copy is limited to in-frame clones, with some not included. This sample has under 200,000 clones, with roughly 92% found just once. V gave up 1 base and J gave up 4 bases, with 12 bases separating them. The CDR3 totals 15 residues. CDR1 and CDR2 (germline): SGHRS, YFSETQ. The chain recombines TRBV5-1 with TRBJ1-5, with D perhaps matching TRBD1 (5 bases). The sequence derives from an adult in good health. Source: peripheral blood, taken on day 0 of AZD1222 vaccination. CDR3 in amino acids: CASSLFGGENQPQHF. The CDR3 DNA is TGCGCCAGCAGCTTGTTTGGGGGGGAAAATCAGCCCCAGCATTTT.